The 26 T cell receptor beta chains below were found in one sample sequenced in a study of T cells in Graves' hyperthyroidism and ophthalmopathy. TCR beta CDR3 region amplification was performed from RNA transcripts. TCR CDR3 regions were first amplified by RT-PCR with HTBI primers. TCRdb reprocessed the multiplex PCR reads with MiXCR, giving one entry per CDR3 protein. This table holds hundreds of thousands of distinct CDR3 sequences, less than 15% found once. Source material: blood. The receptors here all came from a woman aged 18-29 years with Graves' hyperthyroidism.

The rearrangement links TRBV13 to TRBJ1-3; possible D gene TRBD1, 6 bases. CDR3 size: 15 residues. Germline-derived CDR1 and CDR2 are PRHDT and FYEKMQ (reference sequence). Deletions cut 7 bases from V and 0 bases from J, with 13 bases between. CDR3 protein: CASTEGGPSGNTIYF. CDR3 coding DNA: TGTGCCAGCACCGAGGGGGGGCCCTCTGGAAACACCATATATTTT.

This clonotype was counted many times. The CDR3 nucleotides read TGTGCCAGCAGCCAGTATGGTAGCGGAGAGGGCAGTGAGCAGTTCTTC. Translated: CASSQYGSGEGSEQFF. The V and J genes are TRBV11-2 and TRBJ2-1; D may be TRBD2 (6 bases). Germline CDR1 reads SGHAT; CDR2 reads FQNNGV. The CDR3 has 16 residues. With 5 bases removed from V and 9 bases from J, the gap between germline ends came to 23 bases.

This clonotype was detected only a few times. The CDR3 nucleotides are TGTGCCTGGAGTGTAATGGGAAACACCATATATTTT. Residues: CAWSVMGNTIYF. The rearrangement joins TRBV30 to TRBJ1-3; D is unresolved. The length of the CDR3 is 12 residues. In germline, CDR1 is GTSNPN, CDR2 SVGIG (reference sequence). The V end lost 0 bases, the J end lost 4 bases, and 4 bases lay between the germline ends.

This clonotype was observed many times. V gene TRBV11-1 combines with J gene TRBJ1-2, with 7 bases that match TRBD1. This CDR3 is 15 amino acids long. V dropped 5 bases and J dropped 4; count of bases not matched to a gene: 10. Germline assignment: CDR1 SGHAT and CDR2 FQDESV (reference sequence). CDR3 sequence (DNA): TGTGCCAGCAGCCACAGGGGCTTAGGACTCTATGGCTACACCTTC. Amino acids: CASSHRGLGLYGYTF. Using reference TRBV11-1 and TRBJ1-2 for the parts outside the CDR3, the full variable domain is EAEVAQSPRYKITEKSQAVAFWCDPISGHATLYWYRQILGQGPELLVQFQDESVVDDSQLPKDRFSAERLKGVDSTLKIQPAELGDSAMYLCASSHRGLGLYGYTFGSGTRLTVV.

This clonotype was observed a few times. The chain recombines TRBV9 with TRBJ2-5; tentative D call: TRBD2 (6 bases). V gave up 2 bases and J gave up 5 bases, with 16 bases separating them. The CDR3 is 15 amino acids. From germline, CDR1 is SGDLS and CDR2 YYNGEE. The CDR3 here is CASSVSGQGGETQYF. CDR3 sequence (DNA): TGTGCCAGCAGCGTTAGCGGCCAAGGCGGGGAGACCCAGTACTTC.

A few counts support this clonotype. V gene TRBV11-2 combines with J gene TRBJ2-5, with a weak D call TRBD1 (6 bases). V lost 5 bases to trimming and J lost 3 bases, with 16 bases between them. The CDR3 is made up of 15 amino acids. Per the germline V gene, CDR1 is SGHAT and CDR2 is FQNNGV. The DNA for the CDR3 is TGTGCCAGCAGCCGGCCGGGGCAGGGGAAAGAGACCCAGTACTTC. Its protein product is CASSRPGQGKETQYF.

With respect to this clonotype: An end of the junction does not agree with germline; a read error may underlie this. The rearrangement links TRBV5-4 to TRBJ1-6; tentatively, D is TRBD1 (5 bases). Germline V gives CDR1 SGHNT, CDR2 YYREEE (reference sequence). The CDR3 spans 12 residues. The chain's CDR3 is CASSSGFSPPHF. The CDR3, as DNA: TGTGCCAGCAGCTCAGGGTTCTCACCCCCCCACTTT.

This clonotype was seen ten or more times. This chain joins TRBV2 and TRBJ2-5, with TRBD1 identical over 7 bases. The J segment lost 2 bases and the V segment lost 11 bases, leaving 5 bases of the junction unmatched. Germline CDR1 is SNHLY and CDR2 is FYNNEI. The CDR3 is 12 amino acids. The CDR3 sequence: CAGGQAQETQYF. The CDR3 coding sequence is TGTGCCGGAGGACAGGCTCAAGAGACCCAGTACTTC. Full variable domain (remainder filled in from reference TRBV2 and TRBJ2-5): EPEVTQTPSHQVTQMGQEVILRCVPISNHLYFYWYRQILGQKVEFLVSFYNNEISEKSEIFDDQFSVERPDGSNFTLKIRSTKLEDSAMYFCAGGQAQETQYFGPGTRLLVL.

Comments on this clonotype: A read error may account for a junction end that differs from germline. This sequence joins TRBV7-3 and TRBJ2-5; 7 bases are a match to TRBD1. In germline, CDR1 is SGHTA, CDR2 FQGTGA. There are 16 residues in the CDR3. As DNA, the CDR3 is TGTGCCAGCGGCTTGACGACAGGGAGACCTCAAGAGACCCAGTACTTC. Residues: CASGLTTGRPQETQYF.

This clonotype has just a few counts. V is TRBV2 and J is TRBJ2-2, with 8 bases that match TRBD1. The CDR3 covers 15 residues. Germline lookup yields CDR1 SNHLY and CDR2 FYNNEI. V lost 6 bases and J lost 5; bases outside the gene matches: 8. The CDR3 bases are TGTGCCAGCAGCGTTCTCGGACAGGGTACCGGGGAGCTGTTTTTT. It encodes CASSVLGQGTGELFF.

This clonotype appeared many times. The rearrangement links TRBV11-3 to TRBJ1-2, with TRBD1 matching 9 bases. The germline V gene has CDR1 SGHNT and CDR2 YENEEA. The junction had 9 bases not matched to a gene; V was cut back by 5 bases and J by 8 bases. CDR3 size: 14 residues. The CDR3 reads CASSTDRGFFGYTF. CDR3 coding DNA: TGTGCCAGCAGCACAGACAGGGGGTTTTTCGGCTACACCTTC. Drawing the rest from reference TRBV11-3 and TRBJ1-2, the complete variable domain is EAGVVQSPRYKIIEKKQPVAFWCNPISGHNTLYWYLQNLGQGPELLIRYENEEAVDDSQLPKDRFSAERLKGVDSTLKIQPAELGDSAVYLCASSTDRGFFGYTFGSGTRLTVV.

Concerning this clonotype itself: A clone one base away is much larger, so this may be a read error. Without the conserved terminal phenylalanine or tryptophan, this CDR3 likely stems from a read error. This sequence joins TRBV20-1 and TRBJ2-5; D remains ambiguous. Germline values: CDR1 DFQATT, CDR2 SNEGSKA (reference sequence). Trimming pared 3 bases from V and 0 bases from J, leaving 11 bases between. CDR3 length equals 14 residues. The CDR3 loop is CSASGETNQETQYL. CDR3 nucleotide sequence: TGCAGTGCTAGTGGTGAGACAAACCAAGAGACCCAGTACTTA.

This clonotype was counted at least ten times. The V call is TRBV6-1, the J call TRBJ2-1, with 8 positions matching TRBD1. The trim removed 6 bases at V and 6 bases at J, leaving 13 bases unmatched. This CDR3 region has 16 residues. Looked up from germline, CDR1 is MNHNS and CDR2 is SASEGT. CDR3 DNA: TGTGCCAGCAGGTCCCGGACAGGGATGGGAGGCAATGAGCAGTTCTTC. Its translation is CASRSRTGMGGNEQFF.

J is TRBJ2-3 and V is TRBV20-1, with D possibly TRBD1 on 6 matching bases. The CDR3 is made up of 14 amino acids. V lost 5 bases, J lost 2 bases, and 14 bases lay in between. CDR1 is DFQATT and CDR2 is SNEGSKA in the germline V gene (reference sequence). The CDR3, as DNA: TGCAGTGCTCGGACCGGGACATTCACAGATACGCAGTATTTT. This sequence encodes CSARTGTFTDTQYF.

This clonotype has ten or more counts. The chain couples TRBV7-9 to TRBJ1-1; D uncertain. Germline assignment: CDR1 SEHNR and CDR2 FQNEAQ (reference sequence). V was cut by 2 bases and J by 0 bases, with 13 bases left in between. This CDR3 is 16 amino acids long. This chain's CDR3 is CASSLWVGIMNTEAFF. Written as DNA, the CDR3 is TGTGCCAGCAGCTTATGGGTGGGGATCATGAACACTGAAGCTTTCTTT.

The CDR3 loop reads CASSFPDGSGQFF. In DNA form, the CDR3 reads TGTGCCAGTAGTTTCCCGGACGGATCTGGGCAGTTCTTC. The rearrangement joins TRBV19 to TRBJ2-1; D call uncertain. The CDR3 contains 13 residues. Trimming cost V 5 bases and J 12 bases, with 17 bases left between them. From germline, CDR1 is LNHDA and CDR2 SQIVND (reference sequence). Together with reference TRBV19 and TRBJ2-1, the CDR3 gives the full variable domain: DGGITQSPKYLFRKEGQNVTLSCEQNLNHDAMYWYRQDPGQGLRLIYYSQIVNDFQKGDIAEGYSVSREKKESFPLTVTSAQKNPTAFYLCASSFPDGSGQFFGPGTRLTVL.

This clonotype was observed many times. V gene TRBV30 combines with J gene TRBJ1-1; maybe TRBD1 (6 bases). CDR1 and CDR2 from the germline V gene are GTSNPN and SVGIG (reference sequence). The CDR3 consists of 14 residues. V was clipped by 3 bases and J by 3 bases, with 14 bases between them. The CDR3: CAWRVGGVDTEAFF. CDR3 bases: TGTGCCTGGAGAGTGGGGGGCGTGGACACTGAAGCTTTCTTT.

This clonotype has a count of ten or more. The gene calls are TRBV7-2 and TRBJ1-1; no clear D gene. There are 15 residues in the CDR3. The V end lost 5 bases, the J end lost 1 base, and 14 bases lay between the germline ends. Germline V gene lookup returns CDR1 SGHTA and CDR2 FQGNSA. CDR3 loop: CASSRPVLGNTEAFF. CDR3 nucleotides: TGTGCCAGCAGCCGACCGGTATTAGGGAACACTGAAGCTTTCTTT. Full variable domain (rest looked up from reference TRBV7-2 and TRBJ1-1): GAGVSQSPSNKVTEKGKDVELRCDPISGHTALYWYRQSLGQGLEFLIYFQGNSAPDKSGLPSDRFSAERTGGSVSTLTIQRTQQEDSAVYLCASSRPVLGNTEAFFGQGTRLTVV.

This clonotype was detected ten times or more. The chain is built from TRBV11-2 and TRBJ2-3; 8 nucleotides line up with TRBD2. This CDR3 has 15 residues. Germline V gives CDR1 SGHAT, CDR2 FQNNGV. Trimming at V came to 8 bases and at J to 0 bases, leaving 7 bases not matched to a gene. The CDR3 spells CASDRGGGSTDTQYF. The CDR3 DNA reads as TGTGCCAGCGATCGGGGGGGCGGTAGCACAGATACGCAGTATTTT.

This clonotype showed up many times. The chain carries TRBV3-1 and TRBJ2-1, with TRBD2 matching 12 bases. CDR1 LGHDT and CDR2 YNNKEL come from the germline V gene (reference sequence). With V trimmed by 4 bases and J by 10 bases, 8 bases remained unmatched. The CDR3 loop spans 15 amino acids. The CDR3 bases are TGTGCCAGCAGCCCCCTGACTAGCGGGAGAGGCGAGCAGTTCTTC. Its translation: CASSPLTSGRGEQFF.

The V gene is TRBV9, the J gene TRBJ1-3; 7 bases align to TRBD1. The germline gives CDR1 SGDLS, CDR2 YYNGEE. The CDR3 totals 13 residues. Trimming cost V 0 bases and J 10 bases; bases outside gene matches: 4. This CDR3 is CASSVDRGRTIYF. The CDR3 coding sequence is TGTGCCAGCAGCGTAGACAGGGGACGGACCATATATTTT.

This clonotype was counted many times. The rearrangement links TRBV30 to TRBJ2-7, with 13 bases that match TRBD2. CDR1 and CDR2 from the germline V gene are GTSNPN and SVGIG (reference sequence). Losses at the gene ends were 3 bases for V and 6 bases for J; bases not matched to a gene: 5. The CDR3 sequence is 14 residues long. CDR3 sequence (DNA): TGTGCCTGGAGACCGGGACTAGCGGGACCCGAGCAGTACTTC. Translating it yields CAWRPGLAGPEQYF.

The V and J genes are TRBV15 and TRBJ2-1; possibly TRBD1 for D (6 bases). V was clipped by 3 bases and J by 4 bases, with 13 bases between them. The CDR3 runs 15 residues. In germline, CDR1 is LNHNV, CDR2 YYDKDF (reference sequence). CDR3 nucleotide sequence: TGTGCCACCAGCAGCAGGGCAGGGGAATACAATGAGCAGTTCTTC. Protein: CATSSRAGEYNEQFF.

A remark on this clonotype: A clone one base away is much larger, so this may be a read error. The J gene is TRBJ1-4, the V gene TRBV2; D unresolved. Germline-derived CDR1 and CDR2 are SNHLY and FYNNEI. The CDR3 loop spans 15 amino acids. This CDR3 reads CASSDDWARDEKLLF. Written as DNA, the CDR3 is TGTGCCAGCAGTGATGACTGGGCCCGGGATGAAAAACTGCTTTTT.

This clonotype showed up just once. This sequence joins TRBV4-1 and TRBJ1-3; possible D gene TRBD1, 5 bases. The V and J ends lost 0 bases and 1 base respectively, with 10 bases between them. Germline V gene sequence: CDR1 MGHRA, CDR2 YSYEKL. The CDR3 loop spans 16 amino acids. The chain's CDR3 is CASSQDGGLSGNTIYF. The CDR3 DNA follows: TGCGCCAGCAGCCAAGATGGGGGACTTTCTGGAAACACCATATATTTT.

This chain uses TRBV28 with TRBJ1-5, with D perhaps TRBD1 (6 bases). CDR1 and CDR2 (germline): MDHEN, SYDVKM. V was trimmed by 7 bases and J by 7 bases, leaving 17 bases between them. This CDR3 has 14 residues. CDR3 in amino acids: CASIDGWGRQPQHF. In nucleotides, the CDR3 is TGTGCCAGCATAGACGGTTGGGGGCGGCAGCCCCAGCATTTT.